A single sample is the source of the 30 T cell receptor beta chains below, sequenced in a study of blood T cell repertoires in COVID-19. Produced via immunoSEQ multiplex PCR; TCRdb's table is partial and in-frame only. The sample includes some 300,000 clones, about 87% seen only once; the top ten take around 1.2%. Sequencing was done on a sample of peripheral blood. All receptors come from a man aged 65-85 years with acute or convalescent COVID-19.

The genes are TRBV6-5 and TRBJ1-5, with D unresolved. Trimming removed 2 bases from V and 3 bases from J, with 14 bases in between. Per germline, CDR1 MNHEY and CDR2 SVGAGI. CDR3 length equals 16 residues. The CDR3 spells CASSYGPPRDNQPQHF. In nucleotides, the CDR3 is TGTGCCAGCAGTTACGGCCCTCCCCGGGACAATCAGCCCCAGCATTTT.

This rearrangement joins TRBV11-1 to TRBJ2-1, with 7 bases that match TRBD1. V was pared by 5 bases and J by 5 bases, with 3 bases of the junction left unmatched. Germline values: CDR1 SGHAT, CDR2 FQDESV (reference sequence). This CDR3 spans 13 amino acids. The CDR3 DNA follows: TGTGCCAGCAGCCAGGACAGGAACAATGAGCAGTTCTTC. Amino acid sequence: CASSQDRNNEQFF.

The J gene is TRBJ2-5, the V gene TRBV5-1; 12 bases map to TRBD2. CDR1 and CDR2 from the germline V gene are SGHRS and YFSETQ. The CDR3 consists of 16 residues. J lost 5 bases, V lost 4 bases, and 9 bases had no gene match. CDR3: CASSPTSGGSGETQYF. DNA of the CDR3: TGCGCCAGCAGCCCGACTAGCGGGGGCTCGGGGGAGACCCAGTACTTC.

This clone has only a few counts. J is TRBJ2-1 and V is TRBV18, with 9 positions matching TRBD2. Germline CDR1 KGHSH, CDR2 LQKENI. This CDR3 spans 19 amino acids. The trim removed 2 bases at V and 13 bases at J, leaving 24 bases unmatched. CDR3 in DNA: TGTGCCAGCTCACCAGGAGTGTCGGCTGCGCGGGAGGGCCAGGGAGGACAGTTCTTC. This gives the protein CASSPGVSAAREGQGGQFF.

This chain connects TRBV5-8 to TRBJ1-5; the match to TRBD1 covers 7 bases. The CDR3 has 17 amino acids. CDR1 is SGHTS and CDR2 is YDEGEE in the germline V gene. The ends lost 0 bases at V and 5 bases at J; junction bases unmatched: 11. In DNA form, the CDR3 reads TGTGCCAGCAGCTTGGGCTCTCCCGGGACAGACTATCAGCCCCAGCATTTT. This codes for CASSLGSPGTDYQPQHF. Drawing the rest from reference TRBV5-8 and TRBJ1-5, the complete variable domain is EAGVTQSPTHLIKTRGQQATLRCSPISGHTSVYWYQQALGLGLQFLLWYDEGEERNRGNFPPRFSGRQFPNYSSELNVNALELEDSALYLCASSLGSPGTDYQPQHFGDGTRLSIL.

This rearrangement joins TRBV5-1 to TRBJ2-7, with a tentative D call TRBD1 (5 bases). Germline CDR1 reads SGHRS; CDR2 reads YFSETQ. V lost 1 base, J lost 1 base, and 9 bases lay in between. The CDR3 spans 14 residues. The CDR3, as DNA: TGCGCCAGCAGCTTGTCAGGGTTATCCTACGAGCAGTACTTC. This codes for CASSLSGLSYEQYF.

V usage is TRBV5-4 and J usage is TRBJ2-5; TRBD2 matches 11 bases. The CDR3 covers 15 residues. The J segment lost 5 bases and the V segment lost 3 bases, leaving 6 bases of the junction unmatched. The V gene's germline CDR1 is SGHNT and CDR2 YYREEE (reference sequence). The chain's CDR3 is CASSSVAGGRETQYF. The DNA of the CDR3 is TGTGCCAGCAGCTCCGTAGCGGGGGGGCGGGAGACCCAGTACTTC.

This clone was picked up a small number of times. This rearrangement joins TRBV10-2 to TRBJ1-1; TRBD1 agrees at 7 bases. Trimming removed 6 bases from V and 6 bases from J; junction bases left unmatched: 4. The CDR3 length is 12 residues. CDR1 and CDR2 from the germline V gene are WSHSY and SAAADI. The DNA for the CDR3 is TGCGCCAGCAGGGGGGACAGTCCTGAAGCTTTCTTT. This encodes CASRGDSPEAFF.

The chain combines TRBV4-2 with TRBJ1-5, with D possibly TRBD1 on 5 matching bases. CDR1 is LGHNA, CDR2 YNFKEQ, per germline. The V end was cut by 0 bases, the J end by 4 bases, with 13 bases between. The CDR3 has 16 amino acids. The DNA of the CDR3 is TGTGCCAGCAGCCAAGATTTGCAGGGTATGAATCAGCCCCAGCATTTT. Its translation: CASSQDLQGMNQPQHF.

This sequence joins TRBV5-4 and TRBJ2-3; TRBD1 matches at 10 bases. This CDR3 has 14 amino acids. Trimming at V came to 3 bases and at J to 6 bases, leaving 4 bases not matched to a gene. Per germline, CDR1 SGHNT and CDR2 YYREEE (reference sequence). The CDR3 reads CASSSTGGKDTQYF. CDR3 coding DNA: TGTGCCAGCAGCTCGACAGGGGGCAAGGATACGCAGTATTTT.

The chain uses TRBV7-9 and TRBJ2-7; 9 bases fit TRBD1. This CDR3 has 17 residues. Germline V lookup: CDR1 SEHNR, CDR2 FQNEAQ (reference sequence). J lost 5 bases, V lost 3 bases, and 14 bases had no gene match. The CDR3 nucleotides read TGTGCCAGCAGCTTTTCGCCCCTGGGCACAGGGGGCAACGAGCAGTACTTC. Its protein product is CASSFSPLGTGGNEQYF.

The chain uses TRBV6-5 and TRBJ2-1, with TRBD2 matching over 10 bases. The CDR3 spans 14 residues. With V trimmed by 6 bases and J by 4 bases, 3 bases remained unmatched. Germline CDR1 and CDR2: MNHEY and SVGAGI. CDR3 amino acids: CASRGGLAYNEQFF. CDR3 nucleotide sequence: TGTGCCAGCAGGGGGGGACTAGCGTACAATGAGCAGTTCTTC.

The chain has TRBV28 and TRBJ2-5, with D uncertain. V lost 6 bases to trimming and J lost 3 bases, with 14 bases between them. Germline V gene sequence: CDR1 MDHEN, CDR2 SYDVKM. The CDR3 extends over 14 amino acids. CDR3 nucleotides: TGTGCCAGCAGGTATTCGTCCCCGGAAGAGACCCAGTACTTC. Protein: CASRYSSPEETQYF.

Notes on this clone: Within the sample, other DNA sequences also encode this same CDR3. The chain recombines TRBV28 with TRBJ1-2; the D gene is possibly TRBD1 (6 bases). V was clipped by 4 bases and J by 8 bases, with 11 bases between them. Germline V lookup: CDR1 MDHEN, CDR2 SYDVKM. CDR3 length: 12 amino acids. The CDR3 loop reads CASSYREYGYTF. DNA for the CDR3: TGTGCCAGCAGTTACAGGGAGTACGGCTACACCTTC.

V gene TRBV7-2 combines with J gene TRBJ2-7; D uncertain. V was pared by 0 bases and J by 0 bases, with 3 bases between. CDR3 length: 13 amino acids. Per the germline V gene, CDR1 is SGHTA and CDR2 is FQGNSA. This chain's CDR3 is CASSLASSYEQYF. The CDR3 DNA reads TGTGCCAGCAGCTTAGCGAGCTCCTACGAGCAGTACTTC. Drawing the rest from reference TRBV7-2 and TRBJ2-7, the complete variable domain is GAGVSQSPSNKVTEKGKDVELRCDPISGHTALYWYRQSLGQGLEFLIYFQGNSAPDKSGLPSDRFSAERTGGSVSTLTIQRTQQEDSAVYLCASSLASSYEQYFGPGTRLTVT.

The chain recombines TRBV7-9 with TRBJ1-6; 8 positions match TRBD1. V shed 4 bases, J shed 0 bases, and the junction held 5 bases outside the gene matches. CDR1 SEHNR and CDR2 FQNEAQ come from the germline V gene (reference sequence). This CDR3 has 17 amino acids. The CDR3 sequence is CASSSGQASSYNSPLHF. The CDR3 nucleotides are TGTGCCAGCAGCTCGGGACAGGCGAGCTCCTATAATTCACCCCTCCACTTT. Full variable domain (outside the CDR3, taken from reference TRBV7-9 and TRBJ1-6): DTGVSQNPRHKITKRGQNVTFRCDPISEHNRLYWYRQTLGQGPEFLTYFQNEAQLEKSRLLSDRFSAERPKGSFSTLEIQRTEQGDSAMYLCASSSGQASSYNSPLHFGNGTRLTVT.

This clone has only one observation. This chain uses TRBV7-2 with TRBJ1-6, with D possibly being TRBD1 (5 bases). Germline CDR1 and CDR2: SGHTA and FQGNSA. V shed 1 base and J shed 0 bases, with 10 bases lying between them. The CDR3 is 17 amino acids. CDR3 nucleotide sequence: TGTGCCAGCAGCTTAGTTGGGGGGACCTCCTATAATTCACCCCTCCACTTT. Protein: CASSLVGGTSYNSPLHF.

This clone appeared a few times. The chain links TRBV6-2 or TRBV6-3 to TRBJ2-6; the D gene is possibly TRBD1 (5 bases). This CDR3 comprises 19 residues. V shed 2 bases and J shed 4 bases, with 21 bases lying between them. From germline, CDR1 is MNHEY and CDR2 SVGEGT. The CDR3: CASSYLAGYSSPGANVLTF. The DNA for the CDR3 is TGTGCCAGCAGTTACCTCGCAGGGTATTCCTCTCCGGGGGCCAACGTCCTGACTTTC.

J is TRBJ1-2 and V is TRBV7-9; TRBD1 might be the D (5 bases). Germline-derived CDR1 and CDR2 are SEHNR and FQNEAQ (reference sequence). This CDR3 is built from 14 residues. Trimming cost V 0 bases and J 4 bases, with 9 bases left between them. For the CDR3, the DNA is TGTGCCAGCAGCTTAGCGACAGACTCCTATGGCTACACCTTC. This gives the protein CASSLATDSYGYTF.

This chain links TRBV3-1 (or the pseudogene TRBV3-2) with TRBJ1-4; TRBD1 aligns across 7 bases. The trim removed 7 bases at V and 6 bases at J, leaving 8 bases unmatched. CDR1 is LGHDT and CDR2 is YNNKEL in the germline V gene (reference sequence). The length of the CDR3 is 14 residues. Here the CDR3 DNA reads TGTGCCAGCAAGTCGACAGGGCGGTATGAAAAACTGTTTTTT. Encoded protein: CASKSTGRYEKLFF.

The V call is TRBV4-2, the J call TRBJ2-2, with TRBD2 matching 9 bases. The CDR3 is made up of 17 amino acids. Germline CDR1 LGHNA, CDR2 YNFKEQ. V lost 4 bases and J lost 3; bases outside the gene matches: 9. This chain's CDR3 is CASSLGSGRGDTGELFF. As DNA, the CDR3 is TGTGCCAGCAGCCTCGGTAGCGGGAGAGGGGACACCGGGGAGCTGTTTTTT.

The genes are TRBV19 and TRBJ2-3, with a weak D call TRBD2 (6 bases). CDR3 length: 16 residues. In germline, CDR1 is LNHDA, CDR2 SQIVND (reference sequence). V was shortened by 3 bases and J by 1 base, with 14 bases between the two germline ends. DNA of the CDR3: TGTGCCAGTAGTATGGGGCTAGCGCGGGGCACAGATACGCAGTATTTT. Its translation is CASSMGLARGTDTQYF. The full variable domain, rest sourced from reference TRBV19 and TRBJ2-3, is DGGITQSPKYLFRKEGQNVTLSCEQNLNHDAMYWYRQDPGQGLRLIYYSQIVNDFQKGDIAEGYSVSREKKESFPLTVTSAQKNPTAFYLCASSMGLARGTDTQYFGPGTRLTVL.

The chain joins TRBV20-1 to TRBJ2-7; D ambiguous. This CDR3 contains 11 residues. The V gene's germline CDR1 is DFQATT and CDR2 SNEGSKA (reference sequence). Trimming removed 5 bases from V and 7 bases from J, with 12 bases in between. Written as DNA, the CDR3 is TGCAGTGCTGAAGATCACAGAGAGCAGTACTTC. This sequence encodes CSAEDHREQYF.

CDR3 sequence (DNA): TGTGCCAGCAGTAACGGACTAGCGGGAGGAGGGGAGACCCAGTACTTC. Its translation is CASSNGLAGGGETQYF. The chain couples TRBV2 to TRBJ2-5; TRBD2 aligns across 14 bases. J gave up 5 bases and V 5 bases, and 7 bases lay outside the gene matches. CDR1 SNHLY and CDR2 FYNNEI come from the germline V gene. This CDR3 region has 16 residues.

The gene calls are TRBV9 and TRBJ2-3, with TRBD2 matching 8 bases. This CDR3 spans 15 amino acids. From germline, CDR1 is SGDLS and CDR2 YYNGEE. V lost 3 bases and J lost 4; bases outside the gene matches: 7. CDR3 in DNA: TGTGCCAGCAGCGAGTCGGGGGGGCTGGCAGATACGCAGTATTTT. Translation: CASSESGGLADTQYF.

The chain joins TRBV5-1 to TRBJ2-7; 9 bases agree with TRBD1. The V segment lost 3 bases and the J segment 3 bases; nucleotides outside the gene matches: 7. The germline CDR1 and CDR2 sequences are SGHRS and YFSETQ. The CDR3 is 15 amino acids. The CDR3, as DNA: TGCGCCAGCAGCTACCGGACAGGGGAATACTACGAGCAGTACTTC. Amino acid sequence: CASSYRTGEYYEQYF.

The chain's CDR3 is CASSLQGADNSPLHF. Written as DNA, the CDR3 is TGTGCCAGCAGCTTACAGGGGGCGGATAATTCACCCCTCCACTTT. The rearrangement joins TRBV7-9 to TRBJ1-6; TRBD1 agrees at 8 bases. This CDR3 region has 15 residues. The V gene's germline CDR1 is SEHNR and CDR2 FQNEAQ (reference sequence). After removal of 2 bases from V and 5 bases from J, the junction contained 2 bases not matched to a gene.

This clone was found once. The CDR3 bases are TGTGCCAGCAGCTTGTTGGGACAGGGATTCTATGGCTACACCTTC. Its protein is CASSLLGQGFYGYTF. The V call is TRBV5-5, the J call TRBJ1-2; 9 positions match TRBD1. J lost 4 bases, V lost 1 base, and 5 bases had no gene match. This CDR3 contains 15 residues. CDR1 is SGHKS and CDR2 is YYEKEE in the germline V gene (reference sequence).

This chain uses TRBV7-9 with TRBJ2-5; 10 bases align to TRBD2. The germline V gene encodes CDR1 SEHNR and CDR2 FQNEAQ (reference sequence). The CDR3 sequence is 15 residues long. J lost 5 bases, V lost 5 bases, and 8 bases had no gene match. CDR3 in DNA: TGTGCCAGCAGCACCCTAGCGGGAGCTTCGGAGACCCAGTACTTC. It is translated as CASSTLAGASETQYF.

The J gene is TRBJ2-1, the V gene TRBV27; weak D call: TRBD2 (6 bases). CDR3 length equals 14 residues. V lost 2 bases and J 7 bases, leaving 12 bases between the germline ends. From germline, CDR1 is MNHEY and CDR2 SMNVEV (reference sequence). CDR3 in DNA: TGTGCCAGCAGTTTAGGGCGGGGTTCGAATGAGCAGTTCTTC. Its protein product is CASSLGRGSNEQFF.